What follows are 32 T cell receptor beta chains derived from one specimen sequenced in a study of T-cell memory formation after mild COVID-19. TCRdb reprocessed the 5' RACE reads via MiXCR and lists one record per CDR3 protein. The table shows approximately 490,000 distinct CDR3 sequences, with 20% occurring only once. Sequencing was done on a sample of PBMCs or a T cell subset sorted from them (not recorded which). The receptors were sampled from an adult woman who had mild COVID-19 (a few samples of this study predate the infection). Cell type and time point are not known.

The V and J genes are TRBV4-1 and TRBJ2-2; a weak D match, TRBD2 (6 bases). CDR3 length equals 16 residues. The germline V and J ends were trimmed by 3 bases and 5 bases, with 16 bases remaining between them. The germline V gene encodes CDR1 MGHRA and CDR2 YSYEKL. In nucleotides, the CDR3 is TGCGCCAGCAGCCAGGACCCGGGGACTCCTACCGGGGAGCTGTTTTTT. This codes for CASSQDPGTPTGELFF.

This chain links TRBV12-3 or TRBV12-4 with TRBJ2-1; D is unclear. The CDR3 runs to 11 residues. Trimming took 5 bases from V and 7 from J, leaving 6 bases between them. CDR3 in amino acids: CASSRTNEQFF. CDR3 sequence (DNA): TGTGCCAGCAGTCGCACAAATGAGCAGTTCTTC.

Ten or more counts support this clonotype. V usage is TRBV6-5 and J usage is TRBJ2-3, with TRBD2 matching 7 bases. V lost 2 bases and J lost 2; bases outside the gene matches: 1. The CDR3 contains 14 residues. The germline V gene encodes CDR1 MNHEY and CDR2 SVGAGI. The CDR3 here is CASSYGGDTDTQYF. CDR3 nucleotide sequence: TGTGCCAGCAGTTACGGGGGGGACACAGATACGCAGTATTTT.

V is TRBV5-6 and J is TRBJ2-7; 8 positions agree with TRBD2. The V and J ends lost 4 bases and 5 bases, in that order; junction bases with no gene match: 8. Germline-derived CDR1 and CDR2 are SGHDT and YYEEEE. The CDR3 spans 14 residues. The CDR3 loop reads CASSQGLVAHEQYF. As DNA, the CDR3 is TGTGCCAGCAGCCAGGGACTAGTGGCGCACGAGCAGTACTTC.

This clonotype was counted only a few times. The chain is built from TRBV9 and TRBJ2-1, with 13 bases fitting TRBD2. Germline trimming cut 0 bases from V and 8 bases from J; bases unmatched to any gene: 14. This CDR3 contains 19 residues. Per germline, CDR1 SGDLS and CDR2 YYNGEE. The CDR3 loop is CASSVAPSRLAGGVYEQFF. The DNA for the CDR3 is TGTGCCAGCAGCGTAGCGCCCTCGAGACTAGCGGGGGGTGTGTATGAGCAGTTCTTC.

The genes are TRBV27 and TRBJ1-5; no definite D call. The CDR3 runs 15 residues. V was shortened by 4 bases and J by 0 bases, with 10 bases between the two germline ends. Germline V gene sequence: CDR1 MNHEY, CDR2 SMNVEV (reference sequence). CDR3 DNA: TGTGCCAGCAGTTCCCGGGCAAATAGCAATCAGCCCCAGCATTTT. This codes for CASSSRANSNQPQHF.

In its sample, this clonotype was seen a few times. The rearrangement joins TRBV5-1 to TRBJ1-2; 9 bases fit TRBD1. Germline CDR1 SGHRS, CDR2 YFSETQ. CDR3 length: 15 residues. The ends lost 6 bases at V and 7 bases at J; junction bases unmatched: 13. CDR3 sequence: CASKYRSGQGGGYTF. For the CDR3, the DNA is TGCGCCAGCAAATATCGTTCGGGACAGGGAGGTGGCTACACCTTC.

There are a few counts of this clonotype. The chain uses TRBV4-1 and TRBJ1-2; no firm D call. CDR1 and CDR2 from the germline V gene are MGHRA and YSYEKL. The V and J ends lost 0 bases and 0 bases respectively, with 11 bases between them. There are 16 residues in the CDR3. The CDR3 here is CASSQDPYGSNYGYTF. The CDR3 coding sequence is TGCGCCAGCAGCCAAGATCCTTACGGATCTAACTATGGCTACACCTTC.

The table lists this clonotype with a few counts. J is TRBJ2-7 and V is TRBV12-3 or TRBV12-4; 9 bases match TRBD2. This CDR3 is built from 16 residues. With V trimmed by 5 bases and J by 6 bases, 14 bases remained unmatched. Here the CDR3 DNA reads TGTGCCAGCAGTCCTTTTGGGCTGGGGCGGGAGGGCGAGCAGTACTTC. It is translated as CASSPFGLGREGEQYF.

The rearrangement links TRBV18 to TRBJ2-7; TRBD2 agrees at 10 bases. This CDR3 region has 15 residues. J gave up 3 bases and V 2 bases, and 4 bases lay outside the gene matches. Looked up from germline, CDR1 is KGHSH and CDR2 is LQKENI. The CDR3 bases are TGTGCCAGCTCACCAGGACTAGCGGACCTCTACGAGCAGTACTTC. Protein: CASSPGLADLYEQYF.

This clonotype was picked up a small number of times. The chain carries TRBV10-3 and TRBJ2-3; TRBD2 is a possible D gene (5 bases). CDR1 is ENHRY and CDR2 is SYGVKD in the germline V gene. The CDR3 has 16 residues. The V end lost 5 bases, the J end lost 6 bases, and 21 bases lay between the germline ends. The chain's CDR3 is CAISSFSAGQFDTQYF. In DNA form, the CDR3 reads TGTGCCATCAGTAGTTTTTCGGCGGGTCAGTTCGATACGCAGTATTTT.

The rearrangement links TRBV7-8 to TRBJ2-7; TRBD2 matches 11 bases. CDR3 length: 19 residues. V lost 5 bases, J lost 0 bases, and 15 bases stayed unmatched. Germline lookup yields CDR1 SGHVS and CDR2 FQNEAQ. The CDR3 protein is CASSGQRDTSGGFSYEQYF. The CDR3 DNA reads TGTGCCAGCAGCGGCCAGCGGGACACTAGCGGGGGTTTCTCCTACGAGCAGTACTTC.

This clonotype occurred many times. The V call is TRBV24-1, the J call TRBJ2-3; D uncertain. Per the germline V gene, CDR1 is KGHDR and CDR2 is SFDVKD. CDR3 length: 16 residues. Trimming pared 3 bases from V and 9 bases from J, leaving 21 bases between. The CDR3 here is CATSDMAETLRSTQYF. The DNA of the CDR3 is TGTGCCACCAGTGATATGGCCGAGACCCTAAGAAGCACGCAGTATTTT.

The chain is built from TRBV12-3 or TRBV12-4 and TRBJ2-4, with D unclear. There are 13 residues in the CDR3. The V end was cut by 2 bases, the J end by 6 bases, with 8 bases between. CDR3 DNA sequence: TGTGCCAGCAGTTTAAGTCTGCTAAACATTCAGTACTTC. Protein product: CASSLSLLNIQYF.

In this sample, this clonotype turned up a few times. The rearrangement joins TRBV4-3 to TRBJ1-4, with 8 positions matching TRBD1. The CDR3 extends over 15 amino acids. The germline V gene encodes CDR1 LGHNA and CDR2 YSLEER. V was pared by 3 bases and J by 3 bases, with 3 bases of the junction left unmatched. The CDR3 loop reads CASSHGTGPNEKLFF. In nucleotides, the CDR3 is TGCGCCAGCAGCCACGGGACAGGCCCTAATGAAAAACTGTTTTTT.

This clonotype was detected a few times. This chain uses TRBV5-5 with TRBJ1-1, with D possibly TRBD1 on 5 matching bases. This CDR3 is built from 15 residues. The germline CDR1 and CDR2 sequences are SGHKS and YYEKEE (reference sequence). Trimming cost V 4 bases and J 1 base, with 14 bases left between them. The CDR3 here is CASSPTGVPNTEAFF. For the CDR3, the DNA is TGTGCCAGCAGCCCAACAGGAGTCCCGAACACTGAAGCTTTCTTT.

This clonotype was counted a few times. V gene TRBV20-1 combines with J gene TRBJ2-3, with TRBD2 matching over 7 bases. V gave up 2 bases and J gave up 1 base; unmatched junction bases: 3. This CDR3 spans 14 amino acids. Per the germline V gene, CDR1 is DFQATT and CDR2 is SNEGSKA (reference sequence). CDR3 bases: TGCAGTGCTAGATATGGGGGGGGCACAGATACGCAGTATTTT. Its translation: CSARYGGGTDTQYF.

This chain links TRBV7-9 with TRBJ2-1; 8 positions match TRBD2. CDR1 and CDR2 (germline): SEHNR, FQNEAQ (reference sequence). The CDR3 has 15 residues. V shed 5 bases, J shed 0 bases, and the junction held 3 bases outside the gene matches. CDR3 DNA: TGTGCCAGCAGCGGGCGGGGGGCCTCCTACAATGAGCAGTTCTTC. Residues: CASSGRGASYNEQFF.

The chain carries TRBV19 and TRBJ2-7, with 7 bases fitting TRBD2. Germline CDR1 and CDR2: LNHDA and SQIVND (reference sequence). The CDR3 totals 14 residues. Unmatched junction bases numbered 7, after V lost 5 bases and J lost 3 bases. CDR3 protein: CASSSIQRGYEQYF. In DNA form, the CDR3 reads TGTGCCAGTAGTTCCATACAGCGGGGCTACGAGCAGTACTTC. Full variable domain (outside the CDR3, taken from reference TRBV19 and TRBJ2-7): DGGITQSPKYLFRKEGQNVTLSCEQNLNHDAMYWYRQDPGQGLRLIYYSQIVNDFQKGDIAEGYSVSREKKESFPLTVTSAQKNPTAFYLCASSSIQRGYEQYFGPGTRLTVT.

This clonotype was found many times. The V and J genes are TRBV29-1 and TRBJ2-3, with 11 nucleotides matching TRBD1. Per the germline V gene, CDR1 is SQVTM and CDR2 is ANQGSEA. The trim removed 5 bases at V and 5 bases at J, leaving 9 bases unmatched. This CDR3 contains 15 residues. CDR3 sequence: CSVLSGTGGLDTQYF. CDR3 bases: TGCAGCGTTCTATCCGGGACAGGGGGATTAGATACGCAGTATTTT.

This clonotype was seen a few times. The J gene is TRBJ2-3, the V gene TRBV30, with TRBD2 identical over 9 bases. The CDR3 spans 16 residues. The V gene's germline CDR1 is GTSNPN and CDR2 SVGIG (reference sequence). V lost 0 bases and J lost 4; bases outside the gene matches: 8. The CDR3 nucleotides read TGTGCCTGGAGTGTACTGGCGGGAGGGCGCCCAGATACGCAGTATTTT. It codes for CAWSVLAGGRPDTQYF.

This clonotype was seen more than once but under ten times. The chain joins TRBV24-1 to TRBJ2-7; D is perhaps TRBD1 or TRBD2 (7 bases each). The CDR3 sequence is 15 residues long. Trimming took 4 bases from V and 7 from J, leaving 19 bases between them. Germline CDR1 and CDR2: KGHDR and SFDVKD. The CDR3 DNA follows: TGTGCCACCAGTGACCAGGGGGGGGACTTTGGGGAGCAGTACTTC. This gives the protein CATSDQGGDFGEQYF.

This rearrangement joins TRBV18 to TRBJ1-2, with 9 bases matching TRBD1. The CDR3 runs 15 residues. J was trimmed by 5 bases and V by 6 bases; bases with no gene match: 10. CDR1 is KGHSH, CDR2 LQKENI, per germline. The chain's CDR3 is CASSLLQGAGYGYTF. DNA of the CDR3: TGTGCCAGCTCGCTACTACAGGGGGCTGGATATGGCTACACCTTC. The full variable domain, its missing parts supplied by reference TRBV18 and TRBJ1-2, is NAGVMQNPRHLVRRRGQEARLRCSPMKGHSHVYWYRQLPEEGLKFMVYLQKENIIDESGMPKERFSAEFPKEGPSILRIQQVVRGDSAAYFCASSLLQGAGYGYTFGSGTRLTVV.

This clonotype was picked up one time. The chain combines TRBV7-8 with TRBJ1-2; a weak D match, TRBD1 (5 bases). The germline V gene has CDR1 SGHVS and CDR2 FQNEAQ. Trimming took 0 bases from V and 4 from J, leaving 9 bases between them. The CDR3 covers 14 residues. The CDR3 here is CASSLAHGGYGYTF. DNA of the CDR3: TGTGCCAGCAGCTTAGCGCATGGGGGCTATGGCTACACCTTC.

The J gene is TRBJ2-5, the V gene TRBV7-9; 9 bases align to TRBD1. V shed 5 bases, J shed 3 bases, and the junction held 4 bases outside the gene matches. The CDR3 length is 14 residues. Per the germline V gene, CDR1 is SEHNR and CDR2 is FQNEAQ (reference sequence). CDR3 nucleotide sequence: TGTGCCAGCAGCGGGGGGACAGGGAAAGAGACCCAGTACTTC. Translation: CASSGGTGKETQYF.

This chain joins TRBV24-1 and TRBJ2-7; TRBD2 matches at 7 bases. V lost 5 bases and J lost 4; bases outside the gene matches: 10. The CDR3 has 15 amino acids. Germline V gene lookup returns CDR1 KGHDR and CDR2 SFDVKD. CDR3 protein: CATSARGSGYYEQYF. The CDR3 DNA reads as TGTGCCACCAGTGCTCGGGGTAGCGGGTATTACGAGCAGTACTTC.

The CDR3 nucleotides read TGTGCCAGCAGTCCCGGACGTAGAAGGATCACTGAAGCTTTCTTT. Protein product: CASSPGRRRITEAFF. The chain joins TRBV6-5 to TRBJ1-1; D is unresolved. The germline gives CDR1 MNHEY, CDR2 SVGAGI. The CDR3 totals 15 residues. V was clipped by 5 bases and J by 4 bases, with 17 bases between them.

This clonotype occurred many times. The genes are TRBV7-8 and TRBJ2-1; TRBD2 matches at 9 bases. Germline V CDR1 and CDR2: SGHVS, FQNEAQ. CDR3 length: 16 residues. Germline trimming cut 1 base from V and 6 bases from J; bases unmatched to any gene: 7. The CDR3 DNA reads as TGTGCCAGCAGCTTAGGGGCTAGCGGGACCTTCAATGAGCAGTTCTTC. Its protein is CASSLGASGTFNEQFF.

This clonotype was observed a few times. The J gene is TRBJ2-7, the V gene TRBV29-1; D might be TRBD1 or TRBD2, each matching 5 bases. Germline CDR1 reads SQVTM; CDR2 reads ANQGSEA. V was shortened by 4 bases and J by 2 bases, with 12 bases between the two germline ends. The CDR3 spans 13 residues. The CDR3 bases are TGCAGCGTTGTATTGGGGACGCCCTACGAGCAGTACTTC. This sequence encodes CSVVLGTPYEQYF.

In this sample, this clonotype turned up a few times. The rearrangement links TRBV5-4 to TRBJ1-4; perhaps TRBD1 as D (6 bases). The CDR3 totals 14 residues. Trimming removed 5 bases from V and 4 bases from J, with 12 bases in between. The germline V gene encodes CDR1 SGHNT and CDR2 YYREEE (reference sequence). CDR3 DNA: TGTGCCAGCAGAATCCAGGGGTATAATGAAAAACTGTTTTTT. Protein product: CASRIQGYNEKLFF.

The chain has TRBV2 and TRBJ2-6; D call uncertain. Per germline, CDR1 SNHLY and CDR2 FYNNEI. The CDR3 runs 17 residues. The V end lost 1 base, the J end lost 2 bases, and 12 bases lay between the germline ends. CDR3 protein: CASSEVKSGPGANVLTF. Written as DNA, the CDR3 is TGTGCCAGCAGTGAAGTGAAATCAGGCCCTGGGGCCAACGTCCTGACTTTC.

The chain employs TRBV3-1 and TRBJ2-1; D perhaps matches TRBD1 (5 bases). Trimming left V 1 base short and J 10 bases short, with 14 bases between. The CDR3 is 14 amino acids. The V gene's germline CDR1 is LGHDT and CDR2 YNNKEL (reference sequence). The CDR3 DNA reads TGTGCCAGCAGCCAAGGACCGTCTGGGGCCGAGCAGTTCTTC. This codes for CASSQGPSGAEQFF.